This entry lists 19 T cell receptor beta chains sequenced from one sample in a study of blood T cell repertoires in COVID-19. Sequenced by immunoSEQ multiplex PCR; TCRdb stores in-frame clones only, minus some. Of approximately 220,000 clones in the sample, around 91% were seen once. The specimen sequenced was PBMCs or T cells enriched from blood (not recorded which). These receptors all stem from a woman aged 18-29 years in a cohort exposed to, infected with or recovered from COVID-19 (not recorded which).

As DNA, the CDR3 is TGTGCCAGCAGCTTTGCGACAGGGGCTGGAAACACCATATATTTT. Translated, it gives CASSFATGAGNTIYF. This chain links TRBV7-9 with TRBJ1-3, with TRBD1 matching 8 bases. J lost 2 bases, V lost 3 bases, and 3 bases had no gene match. The CDR3 consists of 15 residues. Germline loops: CDR1 SEHNR, CDR2 FQNEAQ (reference sequence).

V usage is TRBV7-9 and J usage is TRBJ2-7; a weak D match, TRBD2 (5 bases). V shed 5 bases and J shed 5 bases, with 16 bases lying between them. Per the germline V gene, CDR1 is SEHNR and CDR2 is FQNEAQ (reference sequence). The CDR3 totals 14 residues. CDR3 amino acids: CASSQAEGEDEQYF. CDR3 sequence (DNA): TGTGCCAGCAGCCAAGCAGAGGGCGAGGACGAGCAGTACTTC.

V is TRBV1 and J is TRBJ1-1. TRBV1 is a pseudogene locus. This CDR3 has 16 amino acids. The CDR3 region is CTSSLESRRLNTEAFF. Here the CDR3 DNA reads TGCACCAGCAGCCTGGAGTCGAGAAGGCTGAACACTGAAGCTTTCTTT.

The V call is TRBV6-2 or TRBV6-3, the J call TRBJ1-1, with TRBD1 identical over 11 bases. Germline values: CDR1 MNHEY, CDR2 SVGEGT. The V and J ends lost 6 bases and 1 base, in that order; junction bases with no gene match: 16. The CDR3 runs to 19 residues. CDR3 protein: CASSQVPILGTGGNTEAFF. DNA for the CDR3: TGTGCCAGCAGCCAGGTTCCAATTCTGGGGACAGGGGGGAACACTGAAGCTTTCTTT.

The chain links TRBV11-3 to TRBJ2-2; 12 nucleotides match TRBD1. V trimming: 5 bases; J trimming: 7 bases; junction bases outside the gene matches: 20. This CDR3 comprises 20 residues. Germline V gene lookup returns CDR1 SGHNT and CDR2 YENEEA. CDR3 sequence reads: CASSPKSPTGTGGSIGELFF. The CDR3 DNA reads TGTGCCAGCAGCCCAAAATCCCCTACCGGGACAGGGGGCAGTATCGGGGAGCTGTTTTTT.

This clone appeared a single time. The chain joins TRBV6-5 to TRBJ2-3, with a weak D call TRBD2 (6 bases). Germline lookup yields CDR1 MNHEY and CDR2 SVGAGI. The CDR3 is made up of 13 amino acids. V lost 6 bases and J lost 1, with 8 bases in between. For the CDR3, the DNA is TGTGCCAGCAGGTCTAGCGGCACAGATACGCAGTATTTT. Translated, it gives CASRSSGTDTQYF.

The chain links TRBV7-3 to TRBJ2-1, with TRBD1 as a possible D gene (6 bases). There are 15 residues in the CDR3. V gave up 2 bases and J gave up 4 bases, with 12 bases separating them. In germline, CDR1 is SGHTA, CDR2 FQGTGA. DNA of the CDR3: TGTGCCAGCAGCTTAGAAGGGACATATTACAATGAGCAGTTCTTC. Its translation is CASSLEGTYYNEQFF.

This clone has a handful of counts. The J gene is TRBJ2-1, the V gene TRBV2, with 15 bases identical to TRBD2. The CDR3 is 16 residues long. Germline assignment: CDR1 SNHLY and CDR2 FYNNEI. V trimming: 7 bases; J trimming: 7 bases; junction bases outside the gene matches: 8. The CDR3 nucleotides are TGTGCCAGCACAGGACTAGCGGGGGGGTCGGAAAATGAGCAGTTCTTC. Residues: CASTGLAGGSENEQFF.

V is TRBV7-2 and J is TRBJ2-5, with 13 bases fitting TRBD2. The germline gives CDR1 SGHTA, CDR2 FQGNSA. The junction had 2 bases not matched to a gene; V was cut back by 4 bases and J by 0 bases. This CDR3 spans 16 amino acids. The CDR3 region is CASSSGLAGYQETQYF. As DNA, the CDR3 is TGTGCCAGCAGCTCGGGACTAGCGGGGTACCAAGAGACCCAGTACTTC.

The J gene is TRBJ1-1, the V gene TRBV29-1; 9 bases line up with TRBD1. The CDR3 extends over 13 amino acids. V shed 4 bases and J 3 bases; nucleotides not matched to a gene: 3. From germline, CDR1 is SQVTM and CDR2 ANQGSEA. The CDR3 nucleotides read TGCAGCGTTGGGGACAGGGAAGACACTGAAGCTTTCTTT. Its translation: CSVGDREDTEAFF.

The V and J genes are TRBV10-3 and TRBJ1-2, with D uncertain. Germline loops: CDR1 ENHRY, CDR2 SYGVKD. V lost 0 bases and J 6 bases, leaving 8 bases between the germline ends. CDR3 size: 13 residues. The CDR3, as DNA: TGTGCCATCAGTGAGTCGAGCAAAGATGGCTACACCTTC. Its translation is CAISESSKDGYTF.

J is TRBJ1-1 and V is TRBV7-8; D perhaps matches TRBD1 (6 bases). This CDR3 spans 14 amino acids. The V gene's germline CDR1 is SGHVS and CDR2 FQNEAQ. V was shortened by 5 bases and J by 5 bases, with 15 bases between the two germline ends. The CDR3 is CASSPDRPRTEAFF. CDR3 DNA: TGTGCCAGCAGCCCAGACAGGCCTCGGACTGAAGCTTTCTTT.

For this clone: The junction differs from germline at one of its ends, possibly a read error. The chain links TRBV7-7 to TRBJ1-5; D uncertain. Germline V gives CDR1 SSHAT, CDR2 FNYEAQ (reference sequence). CDR3 length equals 16 residues. CDR3 DNA: TGTGCTAGCAGCTTAGGCGGTGGAAATAGCAATCAGCCCCAGCATTTT. Residues: CASSLGGGNSNQPQHF.

The gene calls are TRBV6-5 and TRBJ2-1; TRBD2 might be the D (6 bases). The CDR3 extends over 15 amino acids. Trimming took 2 bases from V and 3 from J, leaving 11 bases between them. Per germline, CDR1 MNHEY and CDR2 SVGAGI. CDR3 DNA sequence: TGTGCCAGCAGTTACGACGGGACTCACTACAATGAGCAGTTCTTC. Protein sequence: CASSYDGTHYNEQFF.

The CDR3 here is CASSAGGTSTDTQYF. CDR3 coding DNA: TGCGCCAGCAGCGCAGGGGGGACTAGCACAGATACGCAGTATTTT. The chain couples TRBV5-1 to TRBJ2-3, with a weak D call TRBD1 (7 bases). V gave up 4 bases and J gave up 0 bases, with 12 bases separating them. Germline-derived CDR1 and CDR2 are SGHRS and YFSETQ. The CDR3 extends over 15 amino acids.

The chain is built from TRBV5-1 and TRBJ2-2, with D maybe TRBD2 (5 bases). CDR1 is SGHRS, CDR2 YFSETQ, per germline. V lost 2 bases and J 7 bases, leaving 12 bases between the germline ends. The CDR3 sequence is 14 residues long. Here the CDR3 reads CASSFPEGFGELFF. CDR3 nucleotides: TGCGCCAGCAGCTTCCCAGAGGGATTCGGGGAGCTGTTTTTT.

V usage is TRBV5-1 and J usage is TRBJ1-2; D gene uncertain. The CDR3 sequence is 15 residues long. V dropped 1 base and J dropped 0 bases, with 10 bases sitting between them. Germline V CDR1 and CDR2: SGHRS, YFSETQ. CDR3 coding DNA: TGCGCCAGCAGCTTGAGTGCGGGTTCTAACTATGGCTACACCTTC. Translation: CASSLSAGSNYGYTF.

The chain recombines TRBV19 with TRBJ1-5; possibly TRBD1 for D (6 bases). CDR3 length equals 16 residues. V was cut by 7 bases and J by 0 bases, with 16 bases left in between. The V gene's germline CDR1 is LNHDA and CDR2 SQIVND (reference sequence). The CDR3 loop reads CASKGDEGVSNQPQHF. In nucleotides, the CDR3 is TGTGCCAGTAAAGGGGACGAGGGGGTTAGCAATCAGCCCCAGCATTTT.

The rearrangement joins TRBV5-8 to TRBJ1-5, with TRBD1 as a possible D gene (6 bases). The CDR3 consists of 13 residues. Germline V gene sequence: CDR1 SGHTS, CDR2 YDEGEE. Trimming left V 5 bases short and J 11 bases short, with 17 bases between. The CDR3 DNA follows: TGTGCCAGCAGTCTGGACAGTCAGTGGGCCCAGCATTTT. Translating it yields CASSLDSQWAQHF.